These 10 T cell receptor beta chains originate from one sample sequenced in a study of blood T cell repertoires in COVID-19 (dated by TCRdb to 2020 to 2022). The library relied on the immunoSEQ multiplex PCR assay. TCRdb mirrors the immuneACCESS table, restricted to in-frame sequences. Some clones are absent from its copies; in checked studies, under half trace to an unresolved V gene, and the reason for the others is unknown. The sample data list hundreds of thousands of clones, and roughly 80% of these were observed just once. Clones ranked in the top ten supply 5% of the sample. The sample taken for sequencing was PBMCs or T cells enriched from blood (not recorded which). The receptors stem from a man in his forties who had been exposed to COVID-19.

This clone turned up a few times. The chain employs TRBV18 and TRBJ1-1; 8 positions agree with TRBD1. Trimming took 3 bases from V and 3 from J; bases not matched to a gene: 6. CDR3 length equals 15 residues. Germline V gene lookup returns CDR1 KGHSH and CDR2 LQKENI. The CDR3: CASSPRQGSDTEAFF. The CDR3, as DNA: TGTGCCAGCTCACCGCGACAGGGGTCGGACACTGAAGCTTTCTTT.

The chain has TRBV5-1 and TRBJ2-3, with a possible D match to TRBD1 (5 bases). The CDR3 sequence is 15 residues long. Trimming removed 0 bases at V and 2 bases at J, with 10 bases between. Germline V gene sequence: CDR1 SGHRS, CDR2 YFSETQ. CDR3 protein: CASSLVQGITDTQYF. As DNA, the CDR3 is TGCGCCAGCAGCTTGGTTCAGGGAATCACAGATACGCAGTATTTT.

This chain connects TRBV18 to TRBJ1-2; maybe TRBD1 (5 bases). V was pared by 3 bases and J by 4 bases, with 18 bases between. The germline CDR1 and CDR2 sequences are KGHSH and LQKENI. CDR3 length: 16 amino acids. The CDR3 is CASSPQRQGQIYGYTF. In DNA, the CDR3 is TGTGCCAGCTCACCCCAGAGGCAGGGCCAGATCTATGGCTACACCTTC.

In this sample, this clone turned up once. V is TRBV5-1 and J is TRBJ2-3, with 11 bases identical to TRBD2. Per germline, CDR1 SGHRS and CDR2 YFSETQ. With 4 bases clipped from V and 3 bases from J, the junction kept 10 bases outside the gene matches. This CDR3 contains 17 residues. This CDR3 reads CASSVSIAGGITDTQYF. In nucleotides, the CDR3 is TGCGCCAGCAGCGTATCGATAGCGGGAGGGATAACAGATACGCAGTATTTT.

The chain recombines TRBV9 with TRBJ1-3; D possibly corresponds to TRBD1 (5 bases). The CDR3 consists of 20 residues. Germline CDR1 SGDLS, CDR2 YYNGEE. Trimming cost V 3 bases and J 2 bases, with 27 bases left between them. CDR3 sequence: CASSERPFLYSAGTGNTIYF. CDR3 nucleotide sequence: TGTGCCAGCAGCGAGCGACCCTTTTTATACTCGGCAGGGACTGGAAACACCATATATTTT. The complete variable domain, with remaining parts taken from reference TRBV9 and TRBJ1-3, reads DSGVTQTPKHLITATGQRVTLRCSPRSGDLSVYWYQQSLDQGLQFLIQYYNGEERAKGNILERFSAQQFPDLHSELNLSSLELGDSALYFCASSERPFLYSAGTGNTIYFGEGSWLTVV.

The chain joins TRBV12-5 to TRBJ2-7, with 9 bases aligning to TRBD1. J lost 6 bases, V lost 7 bases, and 10 bases had no gene match. This CDR3 has 14 residues. From germline, CDR1 is LGHNT and CDR2 FRNRAP. In DNA form, the CDR3 reads TGTGCTAGTGATCCGGGACAGGGCCCCTTCGAGCAGTACTTC. This sequence encodes CASDPGQGPFEQYF. The full variable domain, with the rest looked up from reference TRBV12-5 and TRBJ2-7, is DARVTQTPRHKVTEMGQEVTMRCQPILGHNTVFWYRQTMMQGLELLAYFRNRAPLDDSGMPKDRFSAEMPDATLATLKIQPSEPRDSAVYFCASDPGQGPFEQYFGPGTRLTVT.

The sample holds one count of this clone. The chain has TRBV5-1 and TRBJ1-3; 7 bases are shared with TRBD1. V lost 4 bases to trimming and J lost 4 bases; unmatched junction nucleotides: 20. CDR3 length: 19 residues. From germline, CDR1 is SGHRS and CDR2 YFSETQ. CDR3 bases: TGCGCCAGCAGCCCCCGGGACAGTTCGGACGCGCGCTTGGGAAACACCATATATTTT. Translated, it gives CASSPRDSSDARLGNTIYF.

V usage is TRBV12-5 and J usage is TRBJ1-2; no firm D call. Trimming left V 6 bases short and J 3 bases short, with 14 bases between. The CDR3 loop spans 14 amino acids. Germline assignment: CDR1 LGHNT and CDR2 FRNRAP. This chain's CDR3 is CASGHKPRDYGYTF. DNA of the CDR3: TGTGCTAGTGGACACAAACCCCGGGACTATGGCTACACCTTC. Full variable domain (missing parts from reference TRBV12-5 and TRBJ1-2): DARVTQTPRHKVTEMGQEVTMRCQPILGHNTVFWYRQTMMQGLELLAYFRNRAPLDDSGMPKDRFSAEMPDATLATLKIQPSEPRDSAVYFCASGHKPRDYGYTFGSGTRLTVV.

The CDR3 DNA reads TGTGCCAGCAGCCCTTGGAGGGCGGCTAGTGAGTTCGAGCAGTACTTC. It specifies CASSPWRAASEFEQYF. The J gene is TRBJ2-7, the V gene TRBV21-1; the D segment call TRBD2 is taken from the table without a DNA check. TRBV21-1 has pseudogene status. This CDR3 contains 16 residues.

V is TRBV3-1 (or the pseudogene TRBV3-2) and J is TRBJ1-1, with 7 bases matching TRBD1. The germline V gene encodes CDR1 LGHDT and CDR2 YNNKEL (reference sequence). The CDR3 is 14 amino acids. V was pared by 4 bases and J by 4 bases, with 6 bases of the junction left unmatched. CDR3 bases: TGTGCCAGCAGCCGTACAGGGGCTAGCACTGAAGCTTTCTTT. This translates into CASSRTGASTEAFF.